This record looks at one TCR beta chain sequence and its context. Germline values: CDR1 KGHSH, CDR2 LQKENI. The CDR3 is 16 amino acids. With 2 bases removed from V and 0 bases from J, the gap between germline ends came to 11 bases. This entry comes from a study of T cells in Graves' hyperthyroidism and ophthalmopathy. What was amplified from RNA transcripts were TCR beta CDR3 regions. A first-round RT-PCR of the TCR CDR3 used the HTBI primer set. TCRdb processed the multiplex PCR reads anew with MiXCR; each CDR3 protein has one entry. The top ten clones hold approximately 13% of a sample with about 410,000 distinct CDR3 sequences, approximately 14% of them seen once.

The sequenced material came from blood. V is TRBV18 and J is TRBJ1-3; possible D gene TRBD1, 6 bases. The TCR sequence derives from a man between 18 and 29 years old with Graves' ophthalmopathy. The CDR3 DNA is TGTGCCAGCTCACCAATGACAGGAAACTCTGGAAACACCATATATTTT. This encodes CASSPMTGNSGNTIYF.